Listed below are T cell receptor beta chains from one sample, sequenced in a study of blood T cells in healthy people across ages. TCRdb reprocessed the 5' RACE reads via MiXCR and lists one record per CDR3 protein. This sample has hundreds of thousands of distinct CDR3 sequences; roughly 44% occur once, and the top ten carry around 21%. Material: blood. The source is a man between 60 and 75 years old in good health. Both conserved end residues are part of each CDR3. The D gene is left open where the match is weak. The size of a clone is reported for some rows only, either as once, few or many, or as a class for expanded clones.

d_call j_call v_call clone_size cdr3_nt cdr3_aa
. TRBJ2-2 TRBV11-2 . TGTGCCAGCAGCTTAGGTGCCAGTTCCACCGGGGAGCTGTTTTTT CASSLGASSTGELFF
. TRBJ2-3 TRBV6-2/TRBV6-3 few TGTGCCAGCAGCTGGGGAACCAGAGCAGATACGCAGTATTTT CASSWGTRADTQYF
TRBD1 TRBJ2-5 TRBV3-1 . TGTGCCAGCAGCCAAGATCTTGTCAGTATGGGACAGGGGTCGGAGACCCAGTACTTC CASSQDLVSMGQGSETQYF
TRBD2 TRBJ2-1 TRBV6-2/TRBV6-3 few TGTGCCAGCAGTTCGCGCCTAGCGGCTTACAATGAGCAGTTCTTC CASSSRLAAYNEQFF
. TRBJ2-5 TRBV20-1 . TGCAGTGCTAGAGAGGCAGGTCGAGAGACCCAGTACTTC CSAREAGRETQYF
. TRBJ2-5 TRBV7-2 many TGTGCCAGCAGCTTAGCCGGGCCCCCAAGAGAGACCCAGTACTTC CASSLAGPPRETQYF
. TRBJ2-3 TRBV2 few TGTGCCAGCAGTGGGGGGGCAGTAATTAGCACAGATACGCAGTATTTT CASSGGAVISTDTQYF
. TRBJ2-5 TRBV7-2 . TGTGCCAGCAGCTCCCATGGCCTGTACCAAGAGACCCAGTACTTC CASSSHGLYQETQYF
. TRBJ2-5 TRBV18 once TGTGCCAGCCAAAGGGGGTCGTACCAAGAGACCCAGTACTTC CASQRGSYQETQYF
. TRBJ2-3 TRBV12-3/TRBV12-4 many TGTGCCAGCAGTCGGAATCGGTGGGATACGCAGTATTTT CASSRNRWDTQYF
TRBD1 TRBJ1-1 TRBV6-1 . TGTGCCAGCAGTGAAACCTCGCAGGGGGCGAGGGGCACTGAAGCTTTCTTT CASSETSQGARGTEAFF
. TRBJ1-2 TRBV21-1 . TGTGCCAGCAGTCCTAACAGAGGGCCCACAACGATAAACTATGGCTACACCTTC CASSPNRGPTTINYGYTF
. TRBJ1-1 TRBV5-6 once TGTGCCAGCAGCTCGCAATCCGGGGCTGAAGCTTTCTTT CASSSQSGAEAFF
TRBD2 TRBJ2-5 TRBV27 few TGTGCCAGCAGTCCTGGCGGGGGGATGTGGGAGCAGTACTTC CASSPGGGMWEQYF
. TRBJ2-3 TRBV9 many TGTGCCAGCAAAGGAGGAGGGGATACGCAGTATTTT CASKGGGDTQYF
. TRBJ1-1 TRBV20-1 . TGCAGTGCTAGGCGACGGGCGACGAACACTGAAGCTTTCTTT CSARRRATNTEAFF
TRBD1 TRBJ2-7 TRBV7-9 few TGTGCCAGCAGCTTGACAGGGGGCCAAAGCTCCTACGAGCAGTACTTC CASSLTGGQSSYEQYF
. TRBJ2-7 TRBV20-1 . TGCAGTGCTAGGCCCGACACCCGGGGCGAGCAGTACTTC CSARPDTRGEQYF
. TRBJ1-2 TRBV30 once TGTGCCGGGTACCGGGCAAACTATGGCTACACCTTC CAGYRANYGYTF
. TRBJ2-1 TRBV9 many TGTGCCAGCAGCGTAGACGTTGGTGTCTACAGTGAGCAGTTCTTC CASSVDVGVYSEQFF